These 23 T cell receptor beta chains share one sample of origin, sequenced in a study of CD4 T cells in relation to SARS-CoV-2 and coronaviruses. These receptors' antigens are unknown. TCRdb's copy holds only in-frame clones and misses some; the assay was immunoSEQ multiplex PCR. The data contain 35,000 to 40,000 clones, about four fifths of them singletons. The sequencing input was naive CD4+ T cells from PBMCs, cultured in vitro. As to subset: naive CD4+ T cells isolated by negative enrichment. These receptors were obtained from an adult with COVID-19.

This sequence joins TRBV10-3 and TRBJ2-4; D assignment may be TRBD1 or TRBD2 (6 bases each). The V gene's germline CDR1 is ENHRY and CDR2 SYGVKD. This CDR3 is built from 16 residues. The V end was cut by 4 bases, the J end by 0 bases, with 13 bases between. Here the CDR3 reads CAISGGAGEAKNIQYF. CDR3 bases: TGTGCCATCAGTGGGGGGGCGGGCGAAGCCAAAAACATTCAGTACTTC.

This clone was seen only a few times. The chain has TRBV19 and TRBJ1-5; possibly TRBD1 for D (5 bases). CDR1 is LNHDA and CDR2 is SQIVND in the germline V gene (reference sequence). Trimming left V 6 bases short and J 9 bases short, with 12 bases between. CDR3 length equals 12 residues. The CDR3 loop is CASSLSQGPQHF. The CDR3 DNA reads TGTGCCAGTAGCCTGAGCCAGGGGCCCCAGCATTTT.

Turning to this clone: Other DNA sequences in this sample translate to the same CDR3. This chain uses TRBV19 with TRBJ1-5, with 8 bases lining up with TRBD1. V gave up 3 bases and J gave up 6 bases; unmatched junction bases: 4. Germline CDR1 LNHDA, CDR2 SQIVND (reference sequence). The CDR3 sequence is 14 residues long. The CDR3 spells CASSISGGGQPQHF. The CDR3 DNA reads TGTGCCAGTAGTATTTCAGGGGGCGGTCAGCCCCAGCATTTT.

The CDR3 protein is CASSELRGRGEQYF. CDR3 coding DNA: TGTGCCAGCAGTGAACTCAGGGGCCGAGGGGAGCAGTACTTC. V gene TRBV2 combines with J gene TRBJ2-7, with D perhaps TRBD1 (6 bases). V lost 2 bases to trimming and J lost 7 bases, with 15 bases between them. Germline CDR1 is SNHLY and CDR2 is FYNNEI. There are 14 residues in the CDR3.

This clone was observed a handful of times. The chain recombines TRBV10-3 with TRBJ2-3; D might be TRBD1 (5 bases). The CDR3 has 14 residues. V shed 5 bases and J shed 0 bases, with 9 bases lying between them. From germline, CDR1 is ENHRY and CDR2 SYGVKD. The CDR3 here is CAISRQKSTDTQYF. CDR3 bases: TGTGCCATCAGTCGACAGAAAAGCACAGATACGCAGTATTTT.

The V call is TRBV11-1, the J call TRBJ2-5; a weak D match, TRBD2 (6 bases). The CDR3 spans 14 residues. V was pared by 5 bases and J by 5 bases, with 15 bases between. Germline CDR1 and CDR2: SGHAT and FQDESV (reference sequence). CDR3 in amino acids: CASSVDPRGETQYF. The CDR3, as DNA: TGTGCCAGCAGCGTTGATCCCCGGGGGGAGACCCAGTACTTC.

The chain couples TRBV12-2 to TRBJ1-5. TRBV12-2 is a pseudogene segment. CDR3 size: 16 residues. CDR3 coding DNA: TGTGCAAGTCGCCGCGTCCCAAATTCTAGCAATCAGCCCCAGCATTTT. Its translation is CASRRVPNSSNQPQHF.

The CDR3 sequence: CASRPRGDGRNTIYF. The CDR3 DNA reads as TGTGCCAGCAGGCCCAGAGGGGATGGAAGAAACACCATATATTTT. The V call is TRBV28, the J call TRBJ1-3; D is possibly TRBD1 (5 bases). V lost 6 bases and J lost 5, with 17 bases in between. The germline V gene has CDR1 MDHEN and CDR2 SYDVKM. There are 15 residues in the CDR3.

V usage is TRBV20-1 and J usage is TRBJ2-3; the match to TRBD2 covers 12 bases. With V trimmed by 5 bases and J by 5 bases, 8 bases remained unmatched. Germline V gene data show CDR1 as DFQATT and CDR2 as SNEGSKA (reference sequence). The CDR3 has 15 amino acids. CDR3 nucleotide sequence: TGCAGTGCTCGTGAGACTAGCGGGAGCGGAGATACGCAGTATTTT. It encodes CSARETSGSGDTQYF.

The V gene is TRBV13, the J gene TRBJ1-2; 8 bases match TRBD1. Per the germline V gene, CDR1 is PRHDT and CDR2 is FYEKMQ (reference sequence). The CDR3 has 14 residues. With 2 bases clipped from V and 6 bases from J, the junction kept 5 bases outside the gene matches. The CDR3 loop is CASSLIGQGNGYTF. The CDR3 nucleotides read TGTGCCAGCAGCTTAATCGGACAGGGCAATGGCTACACCTTC.

CDR3 loop: CASSPPGRVNTEAFF. CDR3 in DNA: TGTGCCAGCAGCCCCCCCGGACGGGTGAACACTGAAGCTTTCTTT. This chain joins TRBV3-1 (or the pseudogene TRBV3-2) and TRBJ1-1; D ambiguous. Deletions cut 4 bases from V and 0 bases from J, with 12 bases between. This CDR3 spans 15 amino acids. Germline CDR1 is LGHDT and CDR2 is YNNKEL (reference sequence).

The chain is built from TRBV6-6 and TRBJ1-2; possible D gene TRBD1, 6 bases. This CDR3 has 14 residues. Trimming cost V 2 bases and J 2 bases, with 9 bases left between them. Germline V gene lookup returns CDR1 MNHNY and CDR2 SVGAGI (reference sequence). CDR3 sequence: CASSYQDRNYGYTF. CDR3 coding DNA: TGTGCCAGCAGTTACCAGGACAGAAACTATGGCTACACCTTC.

This rearrangement joins TRBV30 to TRBJ1-4, with D unclear. The CDR3 consists of 13 residues. Germline V gives CDR1 GTSNPN, CDR2 SVGIG (reference sequence). Trimming stripped 4 bases from V and 6 bases from J, with 12 bases between. CDR3 bases: TGTGCCTGGATGAGGCCAAGGGATGAAAAACTGTTTTTT. Protein: CAWMRPRDEKLFF.

The chain carries TRBV7-9 and TRBJ1-4; 8 bases fit TRBD1. This CDR3 is 14 amino acids long. Germline CDR1 SEHNR, CDR2 FQNEAQ (reference sequence). V lost 6 bases to trimming and J lost 7 bases; unmatched junction nucleotides: 7. The CDR3 coding sequence is TGTGCCAGCAGGTCCGGGACAGGTTCTGAAAAACTGTTTTTT. It codes for CASRSGTGSEKLFF. Looking up the rest from reference TRBV7-9 and TRBJ1-4 gives the full variable domain: DTGVSQNPRHKITKRGQNVTFRCDPISEHNRLYWYRQTLGQGPEFLTYFQNEAQLEKSRLLSDRFSAERPKGSFSTLEIQRTEQGDSAMYLCASRSGTGSEKLFFGSGTQLSVL.

V gene TRBV27 combines with J gene TRBJ1-1; no definite D call. V lost 6 bases and J 0 bases, leaving 8 bases between the germline ends. From germline, CDR1 is MNHEY and CDR2 SMNVEV (reference sequence). The CDR3 has 13 amino acids. The CDR3: CASRSTLNTEAFF. The CDR3 bases are TGTGCCAGCAGATCGACCCTGAACACTGAAGCTTTCTTT.

The chain couples TRBV27 to TRBJ2-3; 7 nucleotides line up with TRBD2. V shed 5 bases, J shed 2 bases, and the junction held 7 bases outside the gene matches. This CDR3 has 15 amino acids. Germline lookup yields CDR1 MNHEY and CDR2 SMNVEV (reference sequence). The chain's CDR3 is CASSLRAGNTDTQYF. The DNA of the CDR3 is TGTGCCAGCAGTCTTAGAGCGGGAAACACAGATACGCAGTATTTT.

This chain uses TRBV7-2 with TRBJ2-7, with 8 bases identical to TRBD1. CDR1 is SGHTA, CDR2 FQGNSA, per germline. The junction had 3 bases not matched to a gene; V was cut back by 1 base and J by 4 bases. This CDR3 comprises 14 residues. The CDR3 nucleotides are TGTGCCAGCAGCTTAGTTACAGGGGGGTACGAGCAGTACTTC. Encoded protein: CASSLVTGGYEQYF. Supplemented by reference TRBV7-2 and TRBJ2-7, the full variable domain reads GAGVSQSPSNKVTEKGKDVELRCDPISGHTALYWYRQSLGQGLEFLIYFQGNSAPDKSGLPSDRFSAERTGGSVSTLTIQRTQQEDSAVYLCASSLVTGGYEQYFGPGTRLTVT.

This chain joins TRBV14 and TRBJ2-1, with no clear D. Per the germline V gene, CDR1 is SGHDN and CDR2 is FVKESK. V lost 0 bases to trimming and J lost 1 base, with 10 bases between them. There are 16 residues in the CDR3. This CDR3 reads CASSQEGSFSYNEQFF. The CDR3 coding sequence is TGTGCCAGCAGCCAAGAGGGGTCCTTTTCCTACAATGAGCAGTTCTTC. Together with reference TRBV14 and TRBJ2-1, the CDR3 gives the full variable domain: EAGVTQFPSHSVIEKGQTVTLRCDPISGHDNLYWYRRVMGKEIKFLLHFVKESKQDESGMPNNRFLAERTGGTYSTLKVQPAELEDSGVYFCASSQEGSFSYNEQFFGPGTRLTVL.

V is TRBV7-9 and J is TRBJ2-2; possible D gene TRBD2, 5 bases. The CDR3 has 14 residues. Germline assignment: CDR1 SEHNR and CDR2 FQNEAQ (reference sequence). Between the trimmed V and J ends, which lost 0 bases and 6 bases, there was a span of 8 bases. CDR3 region: CASSLAGVSGELFF. CDR3 sequence (DNA): TGTGCCAGCAGCTTAGCGGGAGTGTCCGGGGAGCTGTTTTTT.

This chain connects TRBV7-2 to TRBJ2-7; D call uncertain. Trimming left V 2 bases short and J 7 bases short, with 15 bases between. CDR1 SGHTA and CDR2 FQGNSA come from the germline V gene. CDR3 length: 14 residues. The CDR3 region is CASSLLPSLGEQYF. Here the CDR3 DNA reads TGTGCCAGCAGCTTATTACCATCCTTGGGTGAGCAGTACTTC.

The chain is built from TRBV4-1 and TRBJ2-7, with a weak D call TRBD2 (5 bases). Germline V lookup: CDR1 MGHRA, CDR2 YSYEKL. V lost 3 bases and J lost 3, with 15 bases in between. This CDR3 is 15 amino acids long. CDR3 DNA sequence: TGCGCCAGCAGCCACCCGGCTAGCTCTATCTACGAGCAGTACTTC. Protein sequence: CASSHPASSIYEQYF.

The chain joins TRBV5-1 to TRBJ2-3; D not resolved. Per germline, CDR1 SGHRS and CDR2 YFSETQ. This CDR3 region has 12 residues. V lost 1 base, J lost 5 bases, and 5 bases lay in between. The CDR3 here is CASSLSRDTQYF. DNA for the CDR3: TGCGCCAGCAGCTTGAGTCGAGATACGCAGTATTTT. Full variable domain (remainder filled in from reference TRBV5-1 and TRBJ2-3): KAGVTQTPRYLIKTRGQQVTLSCSPISGHRSVSWYQQTPGQGLQFLFEYFSETQRNKGNFPGRFSGRQFSNSRSEMNVSTLELGDSALYLCASSLSRDTQYFGPGTRLTVL.

In its sample, this clone was seen a few times. The chain couples TRBV4-1 to TRBJ2-3, with no clear D. V shed 2 bases and J shed 0 bases, with 6 bases lying between them. Germline CDR1 and CDR2: MGHRA and YSYEKL. The CDR3 length is 14 residues. CDR3 loop: CASSQSTSTDTQYF. In DNA form, the CDR3 reads TGCGCCAGCAGCCAATCTACGAGCACAGATACGCAGTATTTT.